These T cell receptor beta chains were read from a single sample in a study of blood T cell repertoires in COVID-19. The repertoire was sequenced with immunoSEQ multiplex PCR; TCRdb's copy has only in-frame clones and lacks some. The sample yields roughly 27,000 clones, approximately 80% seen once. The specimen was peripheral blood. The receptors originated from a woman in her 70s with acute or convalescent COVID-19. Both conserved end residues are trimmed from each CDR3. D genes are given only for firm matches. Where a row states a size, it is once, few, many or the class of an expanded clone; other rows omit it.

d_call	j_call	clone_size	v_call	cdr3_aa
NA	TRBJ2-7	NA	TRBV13	ASSSRDRGLLAGKAEQY
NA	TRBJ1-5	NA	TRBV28	ASSPTGFNLYSNQPQH
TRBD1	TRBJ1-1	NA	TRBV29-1	SAPGQMNTEAF
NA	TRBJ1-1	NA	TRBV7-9	ASSPFQGTEAF
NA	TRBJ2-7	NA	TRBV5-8	ASSLGGYEQY
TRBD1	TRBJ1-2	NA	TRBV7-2	ASSLAPRGVTGASSGYT
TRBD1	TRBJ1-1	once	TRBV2	ASCWGTGGTEAF
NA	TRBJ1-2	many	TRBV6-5	ASSYSSGNYGYT
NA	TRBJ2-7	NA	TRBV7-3	ASSLSGDSYEQY
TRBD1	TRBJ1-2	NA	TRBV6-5	ASTKTGGSYGYT
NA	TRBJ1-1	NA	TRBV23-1	ASNPSADGGDTEAF
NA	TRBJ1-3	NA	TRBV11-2	ASSLGAGRGGNTIY
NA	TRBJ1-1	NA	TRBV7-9	ASSLHTNTEAF
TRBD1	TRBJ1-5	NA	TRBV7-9	ASSRQGGQPQH
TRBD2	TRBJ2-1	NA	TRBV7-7	ASSPLAGGANNEQF
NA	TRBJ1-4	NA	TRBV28	ASRPQRGGVEKLF
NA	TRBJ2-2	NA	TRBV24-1	ATSDRSRVNTGELF
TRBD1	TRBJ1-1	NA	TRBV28	ASTSQGATEAF
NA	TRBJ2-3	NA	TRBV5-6	ASSRLADTSTDTQY
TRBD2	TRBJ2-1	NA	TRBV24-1	AASGRDRYNEQF
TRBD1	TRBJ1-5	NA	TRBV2	ASRAQGVGSNQPQH
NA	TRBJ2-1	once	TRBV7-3	ASSASPGILVNEQF
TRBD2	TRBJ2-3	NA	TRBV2	ASSEAPRPGLKQDTQY
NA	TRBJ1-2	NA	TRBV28	ASSLAGRYT
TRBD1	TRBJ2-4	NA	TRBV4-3	ASSRQGTAKNIQY
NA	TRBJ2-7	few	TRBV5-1	ASSVSSVPYEQY
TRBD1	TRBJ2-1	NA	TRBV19	ASSSRGLTHNEQF
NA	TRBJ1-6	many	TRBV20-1	SASGTTVENSPLH
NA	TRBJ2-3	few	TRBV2	ASRATGQSTDTQY
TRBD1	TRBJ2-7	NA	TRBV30	AWSIDRGAYEQY
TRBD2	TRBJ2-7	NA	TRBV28	ASRGPSGGKYEQY
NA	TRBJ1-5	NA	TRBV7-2	ASSSWEDEGQPQH
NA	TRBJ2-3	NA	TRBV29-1	SGGDRSTDTQY
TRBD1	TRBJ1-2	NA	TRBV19	ASGGQGTSYGYT
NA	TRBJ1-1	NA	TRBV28	ASSPYSLRAAEAF
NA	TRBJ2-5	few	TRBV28	ASERGTETQY
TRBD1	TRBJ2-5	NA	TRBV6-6	ASSYGQGGETQY
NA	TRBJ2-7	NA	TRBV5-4	ASSPPNKPYEQY
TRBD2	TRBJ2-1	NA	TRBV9	ASSVGGGGVYNEQF
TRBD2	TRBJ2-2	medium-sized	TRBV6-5	ASSTGTSGTGELF
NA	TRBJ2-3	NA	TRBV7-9	ASSLETGGTDTQY